What follows are 13 T cell receptor beta chains derived from one specimen sequenced in a study of T cells after yellow fever vaccination. TCRdb re-called the 5' RACE reads with MiXCR, one entry per CDR3 protein. The sample yields under 200,000 distinct CDR3 sequences, 9.5% to 11% seen once. The sequencing used CD8+ T cells sorted from PBMCs, collected 15 days after the yellow fever booster vaccination. The receptor set was obtained from a man in his late teens or twenties who received the YFV17D yellow fever vaccine.

This clonotype occurred a few times. The rearrangement uses TRBV27 and TRBJ2-7; possibly TRBD1 for D (5 bases). The CDR3 length is 15 residues. Germline assignment: CDR1 MNHEY and CDR2 SMNVEV (reference sequence). The V end lost 5 bases, the J end lost 0 bases, and 14 bases lay between the germline ends. CDR3 sequence (DNA): TGTGCCAGCAGTAATAGACAGTGGAGCTCCTACGAGCAGTACTTC. Protein sequence: CASSNRQWSSYEQYF.

This clonotype has only a few counts. The CDR3 is CASSPDRFSGANVLTF. CDR3 bases: TGTGCCAGCTCTCCTGACCGGTTCTCTGGGGCCAACGTCCTGACTTTC. J is TRBJ2-6 and V is TRBV18, with D uncertain. Trimming stripped 6 bases from V and 0 bases from J, with 12 bases between. The CDR3 is 16 amino acids. CDR1 KGHSH and CDR2 LQKENI come from the germline V gene.

The chain is built from TRBV7-9 and TRBJ2-5; D is uncertain. CDR1 is SEHNR and CDR2 is FQNEAQ in the germline V gene (reference sequence). This CDR3 spans 13 amino acids. V was shortened by 0 bases and J by 6 bases, with 8 bases between the two germline ends. In DNA, the CDR3 is TGTGCCAGCAGCTTAGCTATCCCTCAGACCCAGTACTTC. This codes for CASSLAIPQTQYF.

This clonotype has a handful of counts. This sequence joins TRBV12-3 or TRBV12-4 and TRBJ2-1; possibly TRBD2 for D (5 bases). This CDR3 is built from 16 residues. V lost 4 bases and J 0 bases, leaving 13 bases between the germline ends. The CDR3 nucleotides are TGTGCCAGCAGTTCCTCCCGGGGAGTCTCCTACAATGAGCAGTTCTTC. Its translation: CASSSSRGVSYNEQFF.

With respect to this clonotype: The germline gene is not matched at one end of the junction; a read error may be the cause. The chain employs TRBV29-1 and TRBJ2-7, with D tentatively TRBD1 (5 bases). The CDR3 sequence is 12 residues long. Germline CDR1 SQVTM, CDR2 ANQGSEA. CDR3 region: CSVQDSSYEQYF. The CDR3 region has the DNA TGCAGCGTTCAAGACAGTTCCTACGAGCAGTACTTC.

This clonotype was observed a handful of times. The rearrangement links TRBV27 to TRBJ2-1; 8 positions agree with TRBD2. The J segment lost 2 bases and the V segment lost 4 bases, leaving 4 bases of the junction unmatched. Germline CDR1 is MNHEY and CDR2 is SMNVEV (reference sequence). CDR3 length equals 15 residues. The CDR3 region has the DNA TGTGCCAGCAGTTCCCACGGGGGGGCCTACAATGAGCAGTTCTTC. This gives the protein CASSSHGGAYNEQFF.

The CDR3 spells CSVETTGTESYEQYF. CDR3 DNA: TGCAGCGTTGAGACGACCGGGACAGAATCCTACGAGCAGTACTTC. V is TRBV29-1 and J is TRBJ2-7; 7 bases agree with TRBD1. J gave up 1 base and V 3 bases, and 9 bases lay outside the gene matches. Germline lookup yields CDR1 SQVTM and CDR2 ANQGSEA. There are 15 residues in the CDR3.

V usage is TRBV5-1 and J usage is TRBJ2-2, with 13 bases identical to TRBD2. The CDR3 sequence is 16 residues long. With 4 bases clipped from V and 6 bases from J, the junction kept 6 bases outside the gene matches. CDR1 SGHRS and CDR2 YFSETQ come from the germline V gene. The CDR3 region is CASSPWTSGGSGELFF. The CDR3 bases are TGCGCCAGCAGCCCGTGGACTAGCGGGGGCTCCGGGGAGCTGTTTTTT.

This chain uses TRBV7-7 with TRBJ2-1; D unclear. Trimming removed 1 base at V and 5 bases at J, with 6 bases between. The CDR3 is 13 residues long. From germline, CDR1 is SSHAT and CDR2 FNYEAQ (reference sequence). This CDR3 reads CASSLDWNNEQFF. CDR3 nucleotide sequence: TGTGCCAGCAGCTTAGATTGGAACAATGAGCAGTTCTTC.

The chain links TRBV5-1 to TRBJ2-3; 12 bases line up with TRBD2. CDR3 length: 16 amino acids. From germline, CDR1 is SGHRS and CDR2 YFSETQ. Germline trimming cut 4 bases from V and 2 bases from J; bases unmatched to any gene: 5. CDR3 in amino acids: CASSARLAGVTDTQYF. The DNA of the CDR3 is TGCGCCAGCAGCGCCCGACTAGCGGGGGTCACAGATACGCAGTATTTT.

The DNA of the CDR3 is TGTGCCAGCAGCCAGGGGATTGGACAGGGGGCGCGAGGTGGCTACACCTTC. Its translation: CASSQGIGQGARGGYTF. The chain carries TRBV14 and TRBJ1-2, with 11 bases fitting TRBD1. In germline, CDR1 is SGHDN, CDR2 FVKESK. This CDR3 contains 17 residues. The ends lost 3 bases at V and 7 bases at J; junction bases unmatched: 13.

At least ten counts were recorded for this clonotype. The rearrangement links TRBV12-5 to TRBJ2-1, with D perhaps matching TRBD1 or TRBD2 (6 bases each). Germline loops: CDR1 LGHNT, CDR2 FRNRAP. The ends were cut back, 1 base at V and 8 bases at J, with 12 bases in the middle. This CDR3 region has 14 residues. The CDR3 loop is CASGLAGGRDEQFF. CDR3 coding DNA: TGTGCTAGTGGTTTGGCCGGGGGCCGCGATGAGCAGTTCTTC.

V gene TRBV6-2 or TRBV6-3 combines with J gene TRBJ2-7; TRBD2 is a possible D gene (5 bases). Trimming shortened V by 6 bases and J by 7 bases, and 10 bases separated the two germline ends. The germline CDR1 and CDR2 sequences are MNHEY and SVGEGT. This CDR3 region has 11 residues. CDR3 region: CASRTGGEQYV. CDR3 coding DNA: TGTGCCAGCAGAACCGGAGGTGAGCAGTACGTC.